These T cell receptor beta chains were read from a single sample in a study of cytomegalovirus exposure and HLA in healthy donors. Measured with immunoSEQ multiplex PCR; TCRdb has only the in-frame clones, and not every one. The table records approximately 190,000 clones, around 83% of them present only once. The sequenced sample consisted of PBMCs. The receptors derive from a man in his forties in good health and CMV-seropositive. CDR3s include the opening cysteine and the closing phenylalanine or tryptophan. The D gene is left open where the match is weak. A clone size is listed for some rows: how often the clone was seen (once, few, many), or a class if it is expanded.

j_gene,v_gene,d_gene,abundance,CDR3nt,CDR3aa
TRBJ2-6,TRBV27,TRBD1,-,TGTGCCACCAAGGACAGGTCCTTCAACTCCGGGGCCAACGGCCTGACTTTC,CATKDRSFNSGANGLTF
TRBJ2-7,TRBV6-6,TRBD2,few,TGTGCCAGCGGACTGGATGGCGGGAGGGCCTACGAGCAGTACTTC,CASGLDGGRAYEQYF
TRBJ2-5,TRBV6-5,TRBD2,-,TGTGCCAGCAGTTACATACTAGCGGGAGCTTTAGAGACCCAGTACTTC,CASSYILAGALETQYF
TRBJ2-7,TRBV9,-,-,TGTGCCAGCAGCTTCGAACAGTTCTCCTACGAGCAGTACTTC,CASSFEQFSYEQYF
TRBJ1-1,TRBV10-1,-,once,TGCGCCAGCAGCGCAACACAGAACACTGAAGCTTTCTTT,CASSATQNTEAFF
TRBJ2-2,TRBV5-4,-,-,TGTGCCAGCAGGGACCGGCGGGAACTGAACACCGGGGAGCTGTTTTTT,CASRDRRELNTGELFF
TRBJ1-4,TRBV12-5,TRBD1,-,TGTGCTAGTGGGCCGGGACAGACAAATGAAAAACTGTTTTTT,CASGPGQTNEKLFF
TRBJ2-7,TRBV2,TRBD1,-,TGTGCCAGCAGCCGGGACAGGGATAACGAGCAGTACTTC,CASSRDRDNEQYF
TRBJ1-1,TRBV7-9,TRBD1,once,TGTGCCAGCAGCTTGGGACAGGGGTTGTCCACTGAAGCTTTCTTT,CASSLGQGLSTEAFF
TRBJ2-3,TRBV5-1,-,-,TGCGCCAGCAGCTTGGGGACTAACACAGATACGCAGTATTTT,CASSLGTNTDTQYF
TRBJ2-1,TRBV4-1,TRBD2,-,TGCGCCAGCAGCCAAGATCGAGCGGGAGGGGAGTCCTACAATGAGCAGTTCTTC,CASSQDRAGGESYNEQFF
TRBJ2-1,TRBV4-3,-,-,TGCGCCAGCAGCCTCGAAGGGGTAGGTGAGCAGTTCTTC,CASSLEGVGEQFF
TRBJ1-6,TRBV6-5,-,once,TGTGCCAGCAGGAATTCACAGGCCTCACCCCTCCACTTT,CASRNSQASPLHF
TRBJ2-5,TRBV5-1,-,-,TGCGCCAGCAGCGCCCAGTACCAAGAGACCCAGTACTTC,CASSAQYQETQYF
TRBJ2-5,TRBV2,-,-,TGTGCCAGTCTTACCGCCTTGGAGGAGACCCAGTACTTC,CASLTALEETQYF
TRBJ2-7,TRBV30,-,once,TGTGCCTGGAGCGGGGACTACGAGCAGTACTTC,CAWSGDYEQYF
TRBJ1-6,TRBV9,TRBD1,-,TGTGCCAGCAGCGCGACAGGGGAAGGGTATTCACCCCTCCACTTT,CASSATGEGYSPLHF
TRBJ1-3,TRBV5-1,TRBD1,-,TGCGCCAGCAGCACGGGGACAGCCTTCTACTCTGGAAACACCATATATTTT,CASSTGTAFYSGNTIYF
TRBJ1-5,TRBV25-1,-,-,TGTGCCAGCAGTGAAGTTGGGCAGGGTAGCCAGCATTTT,CASSEVGQGSQHF
TRBJ2-7,TRBV5-1,-,-,TGCGCCAGCAGCTTGGTGGGCACGGGGGAGCAGTACTTC,CASSLVGTGEQYF
TRBJ2-1,TRBV19,-,-,TGTGCCAGTAGTATAGCGGGAGTAACCGCTGAGCAGTTCTTC,CASSIAGVTAEQFF
TRBJ2-7,TRBV5-1,TRBD1,-,TGCGCCAGCAGCTGGGGACAGGGGGACTACGAGCAGTACTTC,CASSWGQGDYEQYF
TRBJ2-1,TRBV11-2,TRBD2,-,TGTGCCAGCAGCTTGGGACTACAGAATGAGCAGTTCTTC,CASSLGLQNEQFF
TRBJ1-4,TRBV19,-,-,TGTGCCAGTAGTATTCAGGGTGTTGAAAAACTGTTTTTT,CASSIQGVEKLFF
TRBJ2-7,TRBV10-3,-,-,TGTGCCAACCCGGGAGCGATCCGTTTTAATCGCTACGAGCAGTACTTC,CANPGAIRFNRYEQYF
TRBJ2-7,TRBV6-6,-,few,TGTGCCAGCAGTCCGCCGGACACCTACTACGAGCAGTACTTC,CASSPPDTYYEQYF
TRBJ2-1,TRBV15,TRBD2,-,TGTGCCACCAGCAGGGGGGGTCGCAGCGGGACCTACAATGAGCAGTTCTTC,CATSRGGRSGTYNEQFF
TRBJ2-2,TRBV5-4,TRBD2,-,TGTGCCAGCAGCTTGACTAGCGGGAGCACCGGGGAGCTGTTTTTT,CASSLTSGSTGELFF
TRBJ2-1,TRBV6-6,TRBD2,-,TGTGCCAGCAGTTCGTCTCCGGGAGGACACTCTGACGGGCAGTTCTTC,CASSSSPGGHSDGQFF
TRBJ1-1,TRBV5-1,TRBD1,-,TGCGCCAGTTCACCCGGGACAGGGTTCCTCACTGAAGCTTTCTTT,CASSPGTGFLTEAFF
TRBJ2-7,TRBV7-9,TRBD2,-,TGTGCCAGCAGCTTAAGACTAGCGGGAGACCACGAGCAGTACTTC,CASSLRLAGDHEQYF
TRBJ1-1,TRBV28,-,-,TGTGCCAGCAGTCTCCGGACTACTGAAGCTTTCTTT,CASSLRTTEAFF
TRBJ1-2,TRBV29-1,TRBD1,-,TGCAGCGTCGACAGGGGGGAGAGGTCTGGCTACACCTTC,CSVDRGERSGYTF
TRBJ2-7,TRBV5-4,TRBD2,-,TGTGCCAGCGGGGCTAGCGGGATGACACTTTACGAGCAGTACTTC,CASGASGMTLYEQYF
TRBJ1-2,TRBV9,-,-,TGTGCCAGCAGCGTAGGTACAGCTAACTATGGCTACACCTTC,CASSVGTANYGYTF
TRBJ2-2,TRBV4-2,-,-,TGTGCCAGCAGCCAAGGCGAGGGGGCGAACACCGGGGAGCTGTTTTTT,CASSQGEGANTGELFF
TRBJ1-3,TRBV2,TRBD1,-,TGTGCCAGCAGTGATTTTTGGGACAGCAGCTCTGGAAACACCATATATTTT,CASSDFWDSSSGNTIYF
TRBJ2-5,TRBV5-4,TRBD1,-,TGTGCCAGCAGCCCCGTTAGGGACAGCTCCGGGACCCAGTACTTC,CASSPVRDSSGTQYF
TRBJ2-1,TRBV11-2,-,-,TGTGCCAGCAGCTCACGACAGTACAATGAGCAGTTCTTC,CASSSRQYNEQFF
TRBJ2-1,TRBV7-9,TRBD1,-,TGTTCCAGCAGCTCGTGGGACAGGGGGGCGGCGGAGCAGTTCTTC,CSSSSWDRGAAEQFF
TRBJ1-5,TRBV7-9,-,-,TGTGCCAGCAGCCGCAATGAGGGAAATCAGCCCCAGCATTTT,CASSRNEGNQPQHF
TRBJ1-1,TRBV7-9,-,-,TGTTCCAGCAGCTTAGGTGAGGGAGAAGCTTTCTTT,CSSSLGEGEAFF
TRBJ1-4,TRBV29-1,TRBD1,-,TGCAGCGCTGGACAGGGATCTAATGAAAAACTGTTTTTT,CSAGQGSNEKLFF
TRBJ1-1,TRBV27,-,-,TGTGCCAGCAGTTATCTCGGACTGGGGAACACTGAAGCTTTCTTT,CASSYLGLGNTEAFF
TRBJ1-2,TRBV28,-,-,TGTGCCAGCAGTTTAGCAGGGGACGGCTACACCTTC,CASSLAGDGYTF